This T cell receptor beta chain was obtained from a study of blood T cell repertoires in COVID-19. Study context: The study drew acute and convalescent COVID-19 samples from the United States, Italy and Spain. PBMCs, B-cell-depleted T cells, or T cells were the source of the cDNA or gDNA that made up the material.

V lost 1 base and J 12 bases, leaving 22 bases between the germline ends. Germline values: CDR1 SNHLY, CDR2 FYNNEI. The CDR3 runs 16 residues. Authors' processing steps: From reference gene primer amplification, estimates of nucleated cell counts were derived. Libraries were prepared by immunoSEQ multiplex PCR; TCRdb keeps only in-frame clonotypes and omits some of them. That table gives V, J and clone size, and the DNA gave D and trimming. This sample has some 300,000 clones, with approximately 90% found just once. The rearrangement links TRBV2 to TRBJ2-1; weak D call: TRBD2 (6 bases). The sample comprised PBMCs or T cells enriched from blood (not recorded which). This sequence was found in a woman aged 55-70 years in a cohort exposed to, infected with or recovered from COVID-19 (not recorded which). The DNA of the CDR3 is TGTGCCAGCAGTGAAGGGGGGGACTTCTGGGTAGTAACGCAGTTCTTC. Translating it yields CASSEGGDFWVVTQFF. Supplemented by reference TRBV2 and TRBJ2-1, the full variable domain reads EPEVTQTPSHQVTQMGQEVILRCVPISNHLYFYWYRQILGQKVEFLVSFYNNEISEKSEIFDDQFSVERPDGSNFTLKIRSTKLEDSAMYFCASSEGGDFWVVTQFFGPGTRLTVL.